This TCR beta chain was sequenced during a study of T cells in Graves' hyperthyroidism and ophthalmopathy. The germline V gene has CDR1 SGHTA and CDR2 FQGTGA. This CDR3 is built from 18 residues. With V trimmed by 5 bases and J by 4 bases, 11 bases remained unmatched. RNA transcripts served as the template for amplifying TCR beta CDR3 regions. In the first-round RT-PCR of the TCR CDR3, the HTBI primer set was used. Each CDR3 protein is one row after TCRdb ran MiXCR on the multiplex PCR reads. The sample lists 190,000 or so distinct CDR3 sequences, around 20% occurring once. Recently diagnosed hyperthyroidism of less than 2 months' duration affected patients aged 18 to 65. Exclusion of a patient resulted from uncontrolled infection, other autoimmune disease, pregnancy or lactation. Orbital computed tomography, thyroid ultrasound, serum thyroxine and TRAb, and clinical symptoms together informed the diagnoses. Using over 8.5 ml of fresh peripheral blood, PBMCs were prepared.

The receptor's source is a middle-aged man with Graves' hyperthyroidism. The chain carries TRBV7-3 and TRBJ2-3, with 14 bases that match TRBD2. Material: blood. The CDR3 region has the DNA TGTGCCAGCAGCCGACTAGCGGGGGGGCCCGGCTCAGCAGATACGCAGTATTTT. Amino acid sequence: CASSRLAGGPGSADTQYF.